The 14 T cell receptor beta chains given below trace back to one sample, sequenced in a study of PD-1 blockade in mismatch repair-deficient tumors (TCRdb year 2017). The library was produced with the immunoSEQ multiplex PCR assay. Entries here come from immuneACCESS through TCRdb and include only in-frame sequences with V and J called. Some clones fail to appear in such tables; in the studies checked, an unresolved V gene covers under half of the shortfall, and the cause of the remainder is unknown. Across this sample there are 15,000 to 20,000 clones, with more than 65% seen only once. The ten largest make up around 3.3% of the sample. Sequenced here: PBMCs, sampled 4 weeks after starting pembrolizumab. All receptors derive from an adult with mismatch repair-deficient cancer.

This clone has more than one count but fewer than ten. V gene TRBV30 combines with J gene TRBJ1-1; TRBD1 is a possible D gene (6 bases). Trimming took off 3 bases at V and 7 bases at J, with 15 bases between the two ends. CDR1 is GTSNPN and CDR2 is SVGIG in the germline V gene (reference sequence). The CDR3 has 13 residues. The CDR3 loop reads CAWRGALEVEAFF. The CDR3 coding sequence is TGTGCCTGGAGGGGGGCTTTGGAGGTTGAAGCTTTCTTT.

The chain joins TRBV7-3 to TRBJ2-1; 13 bases are shared with TRBD2. CDR3 length: 16 residues. Trimming took 2 bases from V and 8 from J; bases not matched to a gene: 6. The germline CDR1 and CDR2 sequences are SGHTA and FQGTGA. CDR3 protein: CASSLRGTSGVHEQFF. CDR3 DNA sequence: TGTGCCAGCAGCTTACGTGGGACTAGCGGGGTCCATGAGCAGTTCTTC.

This sequence joins TRBV9 and TRBJ2-3; D is unresolved. V lost 2 bases and J lost 2, with 9 bases in between. This CDR3 contains 14 residues. Germline V gene data show CDR1 as SGDLS and CDR2 as YYNGEE. The CDR3 DNA reads TGTGCCAGCAGCGTTCGAGACATCACAGATACGCAGTATTTT. Protein sequence: CASSVRDITDTQYF.

This chain connects TRBV29-1 to TRBJ2-2; D gene uncertain. Germline CDR1 reads SQVTM; CDR2 reads ANQGSEA. V was shortened by 5 bases and J by 4 bases, with 14 bases between the two germline ends. The length of the CDR3 is 14 residues. Here the CDR3 reads CSVLVIHSTGELFF. Here the CDR3 DNA reads TGCAGCGTTTTGGTCATCCACAGCACCGGGGAGCTGTTTTTT.

This chain links TRBV7-2 with TRBJ1-4, with 8 bases aligning to TRBD1. V dropped 5 bases and J dropped 8; count of bases not matched to a gene: 1. This CDR3 is 12 amino acids long. Germline V gene lookup returns CDR1 SGHTA and CDR2 FQGNSA. The CDR3 spells CASSDRGEKLFF. Here the CDR3 DNA reads TGTGCCAGCAGCGACAGGGGAGAAAAACTGTTTTTT. Based on the CDR3 plus reference TRBV7-2 and TRBJ1-4, the full variable domain is GAGVSQSPSNKVTEKGKDVELRCDPISGHTALYWYRQSLGQGLEFLIYFQGNSAPDKSGLPSDRFSAERTGGSVSTLTIQRTQQEDSAVYLCASSDRGEKLFFGSGTQLSVL.

Turning to this clone: Different DNA sequences within this sample yield the same CDR3. J is TRBJ1-5 and V is TRBV7-2; maybe TRBD1 (6 bases). CDR1 SGHTA and CDR2 FQGNSA come from the germline V gene. The CDR3 is 13 amino acids. With 2 bases removed from V and 6 bases from J, the gap between germline ends came to 8 bases. The CDR3 DNA is TGTGCCAGCAGCTTACGAGGGGGTCAGCCCCAGCATTTT. Translating it yields CASSLRGGQPQHF.

The chain employs TRBV18 and TRBJ2-3, with 10 bases identical to TRBD1. The CDR3 extends over 14 amino acids. The ends lost 4 bases at V and 4 bases at J; junction bases unmatched: 2. Germline V gene data show CDR1 as KGHSH and CDR2 as LQKENI. CDR3 protein: CASSRGTGADTQYF. CDR3 in DNA: TGTGCCAGCTCACGCGGGACAGGGGCAGATACGCAGTATTTT.

The V call is TRBV7-3, the J call TRBJ2-1; D unresolved. Germline loops: CDR1 SGHTA, CDR2 FQGTGA. Trimming stripped 2 bases from V and 6 bases from J, with 8 bases between. The CDR3 is 13 residues long. The CDR3 region has the DNA TGTGCCAGCAGCTTATCGTACGGCAATGAGCAGTTCTTC. Its protein is CASSLSYGNEQFF.

The chain has TRBV6-6 and TRBJ1-5; 8 bases map to TRBD1. The V gene end was trimmed by 5 bases and the J gene end by 2 bases; junction bases not matched to a gene: 8. This CDR3 region has 16 residues. Germline CDR1 and CDR2: MNHNY and SVGAGI (reference sequence). The DNA for the CDR3 is TGTGCCAGCAGTGGACAGGGAAACATCGGCAATCAGCCCCAGCATTTT. Protein: CASSGQGNIGNQPQHF.

The chain couples TRBV28 to TRBJ2-5; the match to TRBD1 covers 9 bases. Germline trimming cut 5 bases from V and 3 bases from J; bases unmatched to any gene: 4. This CDR3 is built from 14 residues. The germline V gene encodes CDR1 MDHEN and CDR2 SYDVKM. CDR3 protein: CASSTRQGEETQYF. For the CDR3, the DNA is TGTGCCAGCAGTACCCGACAGGGGGAAGAGACCCAGTACTTC.

This rearrangement joins TRBV7-3 to TRBJ1-1; D not certain. CDR1 and CDR2 from the germline V gene are SGHTA and FQGTGA. Trimming pared 5 bases from V and 1 base from J, leaving 8 bases between. The CDR3 length is 13 residues. The CDR3 bases are TGTGCCAGCAGCGCCTACAGGAACACTGAAGCTTTCTTT. Amino acids: CASSAYRNTEAFF.

The V gene is TRBV28, the J gene TRBJ1-2, with TRBD1 matching 10 bases. From germline, CDR1 is MDHEN and CDR2 SYDVKM. There are 14 residues in the CDR3. V was pared by 6 bases and J by 4 bases, with 5 bases of the junction left unmatched. CDR3 DNA: TGTGCCAGCAGGGGGACAGGGGAGGTCTATGGCTACACCTTC. Encoded protein: CASRGTGEVYGYTF.

This rearrangement joins TRBV2 to TRBJ2-5; TRBD2 matches at 8 bases. This CDR3 region has 20 residues. Unmatched junction bases numbered 19, after V lost 4 bases and J lost 0 bases. The V gene's germline CDR1 is SNHLY and CDR2 FYNNEI. The chain's CDR3 is CASSGLGLGVNWGYQETQYF. In DNA, the CDR3 is TGTGCCAGCAGTGGCTTGGGACTAGGCGTAAATTGGGGTTACCAAGAGACCCAGTACTTC.

This clone has a handful of counts. An end of the junction does not agree with germline; a read error may underlie this. The chain carries TRBV7-7 and TRBJ2-7; 7 nucleotides line up with TRBD1. CDR1 SSHAT and CDR2 FNYEAQ come from the germline V gene (reference sequence). The CDR3 has 14 residues. The CDR3 loop reads CASSPGQGVYEQYF. CDR3 in DNA: TGTGCTAGCAGCCCTGGGCAGGGGGTGTACGAGCAGTACTTC.